The 25 T cell receptor beta chains below all came from one sample that was sequenced in a study of shared clonotypes between healthy human individuals. TCRdb keeps only in-frame clones here, not all; method: immunoSEQ multiplex PCR. The sample includes tens of thousands of clones, around 57% of them seen just once. Sequenced input: memory CD8+ T cells sorted from blood. Regarding subset: CD45RO+ cells pooled with CCR7-negative TemRA cells. These receptors were obtained from a man younger than 40 in good health.

The rearrangement uses TRBV4-1 and TRBJ2-7, with D unclear. Trimming shortened V by 4 bases and J by 0 bases, and 10 bases separated the two germline ends. Germline-derived CDR1 and CDR2 are MGHRA and YSYEKL. This CDR3 region has 14 residues. The CDR3 DNA sequence: TGCGCCAGCAGCCTCGAAAGTCTCTCCTACGAGCAGTACTTC. Translated, it gives CASSLESLSYEQYF.

This clone showed up just a few times. This sequence joins TRBV6-4 and TRBJ2-5; 9 bases align to TRBD2. The CDR3 covers 15 residues. The V gene end was trimmed by 3 bases and the J gene end by 2 bases; junction bases not matched to a gene: 4. Germline CDR1 and CDR2: MRHNA and SNTAGT. The CDR3 loop is CASSETSGTQETQYF. The CDR3 nucleotides are TGTGCCAGCAGTGAGACTAGCGGAACTCAAGAGACCCAGTACTTC.

This rearrangement joins TRBV18 to TRBJ2-2; no definite D call. Looked up from germline, CDR1 is KGHSH and CDR2 is LQKENI. Trimming removed 2 bases at V and 7 bases at J, with 17 bases between. The CDR3 is 16 amino acids. CDR3 sequence (DNA): TGTGCCAGCTCACCAGTGACTCGAACGATGAACGGGGAGCTGTTTTTT. It specifies CASSPVTRTMNGELFF.

The chain employs TRBV14 and TRBJ2-3; perhaps TRBD2 as D (6 bases). Germline CDR1 and CDR2: SGHDN and FVKESK. V was clipped by 5 bases and J by 2 bases, with 20 bases between them. The CDR3 is made up of 17 amino acids. The CDR3 DNA sequence: TGTGCCAGCAGCAGGGGCAAAGGGCGGGGTGTCACAGATACGCAGTATTTT. Translating it yields CASSRGKGRGVTDTQYF.

The rearrangement uses TRBV6-4 and TRBJ2-3; D may match TRBD1 or TRBD2 (6 bases each). This CDR3 is built from 14 residues. V lost 0 bases, J lost 4 bases, and 8 bases lay in between. The germline gives CDR1 MRHNA, CDR2 SNTAGT. CDR3 sequence reads: CASSDSRGADTQYF. In DNA, the CDR3 is TGTGCCAGCAGTGACTCGAGGGGGGCAGATACGCAGTATTTT.

The chain carries TRBV25-1 and TRBJ2-7; 9 nucleotides line up with TRBD1. CDR3 length equals 14 residues. Germline CDR1 and CDR2: MGHDK and SYGVNS. V was clipped by 2 bases and J by 4 bases; unmatched bases: 3. CDR3 in amino acids: CASSEGTGTYEQYF. CDR3 nucleotide sequence: TGTGCCAGCAGTGAAGGGACAGGGACATACGAGCAGTACTTC.

The chain links TRBV9 to TRBJ2-6; unclear D gene. The CDR3 covers 15 residues. The V gene lost 0 bases and the J gene lost 0 bases, with 4 bases spanning the gap. Germline CDR1 reads SGDLS; CDR2 reads YYNGEE. In DNA form, the CDR3 reads TGTGCCAGCAGCGTAGGACGCTCTGGGGCCAACGTCCTGACTTTC. It yields the protein CASSVGRSGANVLTF.

This clone has just a few counts. The V gene is TRBV2, the J gene TRBJ2-2; D tentatively fits TRBD1 or TRBD2 (5 bases each). Looked up from germline, CDR1 is SNHLY and CDR2 is FYNNEI. Trimming shortened V by 6 bases and J by 6 bases, and 32 bases separated the two germline ends. The CDR3 consists of 20 residues. This chain's CDR3 is CASSKRLVFGGARSAGELFF. DNA of the CDR3: TGTGCCAGCAGCAAACGGTTGGTCTTTGGGGGAGCAAGGAGCGCCGGGGAGCTGTTTTTT.

This clone appeared a single time. The chain recombines TRBV19 with TRBJ1-1; the D is unclear. CDR3 length equals 12 residues. CDR1 and CDR2 (germline): LNHDA, SQIVND (reference sequence). Trimming stripped 4 bases from V and 3 bases from J, with 6 bases between. The CDR3 DNA sequence: TGTGCCAGTAGTAGACGGTACACTGAAGCTTTCTTT. Its protein product is CASSRRYTEAFF.

The rearrangement uses TRBV15 and TRBJ2-7; 7 nucleotides align to TRBD1. After removal of 0 bases from V and 7 bases from J, the junction contained 21 bases not matched to a gene. Germline V gene lookup returns CDR1 LNHNV and CDR2 YYDKDF (reference sequence). The CDR3 length is 19 residues. This chain's CDR3 is CATSRDAPSSTGYLGEQYF. CDR3 nucleotides: TGTGCCACCAGCAGAGATGCCCCATCCTCGACAGGGTATTTGGGTGAGCAGTACTTC. Full variable domain (remainder filled in from reference TRBV15 and TRBJ2-7): DAMVIQNPRYQVTQFGKPVTLSCSQTLNHNVMYWYQQKSSQAPKLLFHYYDKDFNNEADTPDNFQSRRPNTSFCFLDIRSPGLGDTAMYLCATSRDAPSSTGYLGEQYFGPGTRLTVT.

V usage is TRBV6-1 and J usage is TRBJ1-5, with TRBD1 as a possible D gene (5 bases). V lost 2 bases, J lost 0 bases, and 11 bases lay in between. Germline V CDR1 and CDR2: MNHNS, SASEGT. The CDR3 runs to 16 residues. The CDR3 bases are TGTGCCAGCAGTGAATCCCCGGGGGATAGCAATCAGCCCCAGCATTTT. This gives the protein CASSESPGDSNQPQHF.

This CDR3 reads CASRRGFGNEQYF. The CDR3 DNA reads as TGTGCCAGTAGGCGGGGATTCGGGAACGAGCAGTACTTC. The chain employs TRBV19 and TRBJ2-7; D is perhaps TRBD2 (6 bases). The CDR3 contains 13 residues. Trimming removed 6 bases from V and 5 bases from J, with 14 bases in between. The germline V gene encodes CDR1 LNHDA and CDR2 SQIVND (reference sequence).

The V gene is TRBV9, the J gene TRBJ1-1; 7 bases are shared with TRBD1. The CDR3 is 15 amino acids. Germline assignment: CDR1 SGDLS and CDR2 YYNGEE. The J segment lost 3 bases and the V segment lost 4 bases, leaving 9 bases of the junction unmatched. In nucleotides, the CDR3 is TGTGCCAGCAGCCCCCACGACAGGGTGGACACTGAAGCTTTCTTT. This gives the protein CASSPHDRVDTEAFF.

This clone was observed a handful of times. This chain uses TRBV5-7 with TRBJ1-2; TRBD1 agrees at 8 bases. TRBV5-7 is placed among ORFs of uncertain function. The CDR3 contains 13 residues. J lost 5 bases, V lost 3 bases, and 3 bases had no gene match. CDR3 in DNA: TGTGCCAGCAGCTCAGGGGGCAGGTATGGCTACACCTTC. Protein sequence: CASSSGGRYGYTF.

The rearrangement joins TRBV29-1 to TRBJ2-3, with 11 positions matching TRBD2. From germline, CDR1 is SQVTM and CDR2 ANQGSEA. The CDR3 contains 14 residues. The trim removed 8 bases at V and 6 bases at J, leaving 10 bases unmatched. The CDR3 DNA reads TGCAGCTTCTCGACTAGCGGGGCTGGGGATACGCAGTATTTT. It encodes CSFSTSGAGDTQYF.

The chain has TRBV7-9 and TRBJ1-4, with D perhaps matching TRBD1 (5 bases). V lost 1 base and J lost 4, with 10 bases in between. Per the germline V gene, CDR1 is SEHNR and CDR2 is FQNEAQ (reference sequence). The CDR3 covers 15 residues. This chain's CDR3 is CASSLEGPRNEKLFF. In nucleotides, the CDR3 is TGTGCCAGCAGCTTAGAGGGGCCCCGTAATGAAAAACTGTTTTTT.

The chain has TRBV29-1 and TRBJ2-7; a possible D gene is TRBD1 (6 bases). CDR1 and CDR2 (germline): SQVTM, ANQGSEA. The CDR3 extends over 13 amino acids. The ends were cut back, 4 bases at V and 0 bases at J, with 10 bases in the middle. CDR3 in DNA: TGCAGCGTTGGGGCAGGGGACTCCTACGAGCAGTACTTC. Its protein is CSVGAGDSYEQYF.

CDR3: CASSPSGIGWHQPQHF. Written as DNA, the CDR3 is TGTGCCAGCAGCCCGTCGGGGATTGGGTGGCATCAGCCCCAGCATTTT. The chain recombines TRBV14 with TRBJ1-5; D uncertain. Per the germline V gene, CDR1 is SGHDN and CDR2 is FVKESK. Trimming removed 4 bases from V and 5 bases from J, with 18 bases in between. The CDR3 loop spans 16 amino acids.

This clone has just a few counts. CDR3 loop: CASSPNLGDYGYTF. CDR3 in DNA: TGTGCCAGCAGTCCCAATTTGGGGGACTATGGCTACACCTTC. This chain links TRBV6-6 with TRBJ1-2, with D maybe TRBD1 (5 bases). CDR1 MNHNY and CDR2 SVGAGI come from the germline V gene (reference sequence). This CDR3 has 14 amino acids. Between the trimmed V and J ends, which lost 5 bases and 3 bases, there was a span of 13 bases.

This chain links TRBV5-4 with TRBJ2-3; 8 positions agree with TRBD1. V shed 3 bases and J 1 base; nucleotides not matched to a gene: 4. The CDR3 runs 15 residues. CDR1 is SGHNT, CDR2 YYREEE, per germline (reference sequence). CDR3 coding DNA: TGTGCCAGCAGCTCCCCGACAGGGGGCACAGATACGCAGTATTTT. This encodes CASSSPTGGTDTQYF. The full variable domain, its missing parts supplied by reference TRBV5-4 and TRBJ2-3, is ETGVTQSPTHLIKTRGQQVTLRCSSQSGHNTVSWYQQALGQGPQFIFQYYREEENGRGNFPPRFSGLQFPNYSSELNVNALELDDSALYLCASSSPTGGTDTQYFGPGTRLTVL.

The chain employs TRBV6-6 and TRBJ1-5, with 7 bases aligning to TRBD1. The CDR3 consists of 15 residues. V lost 5 bases to trimming and J lost 1 base; unmatched junction nucleotides: 5. Germline V gives CDR1 MNHNY, CDR2 SVGAGI (reference sequence). The CDR3 sequence is CASSLTGKSNQPQHF. CDR3 sequence (DNA): TGTGCCAGCAGTCTGACAGGGAAGAGCAATCAGCCCCAGCATTTT.

V is TRBV16 and J is TRBJ2-7; 8 bases agree with TRBD1. The germline gives CDR1 KGHSY, CDR2 FQNENV. This CDR3 has 15 amino acids. The V and J ends lost 1 base and 2 bases, in that order; junction bases with no gene match: 4. The CDR3 DNA is TGTGCCAGCAGCCAATTGCAGGGGGCAACCTACGAGCAGTACTTC. Translating it yields CASSQLQGATYEQYF.

This rearrangement joins TRBV4-1 to TRBJ2-5; unclear D gene. This CDR3 comprises 16 residues. Trimming took off 0 bases at V and 5 bases at J, with 16 bases between the two ends. Germline CDR1 MGHRA, CDR2 YSYEKL. This CDR3 is CASSQDRARTLETQYF. In DNA, the CDR3 is TGCGCCAGCAGCCAAGATCGGGCTAGGACCCTGGAGACCCAGTACTTC.

This clone was observed a few times. The chain combines TRBV28 with TRBJ2-3, with 11 bases fitting TRBD2. Germline V lookup: CDR1 MDHEN, CDR2 SYDVKM. The CDR3 is 16 residues long. J gave up 2 bases and V 4 bases, and 5 bases lay outside the gene matches. CDR3: CASSSPGLAVTDTQYF. CDR3 sequence (DNA): TGTGCCAGCAGTTCCCCGGGACTAGCGGTCACAGATACGCAGTATTTT.

The chain joins TRBV5-4 to TRBJ2-2; a weak D match, TRBD1 (5 bases). Germline assignment: CDR1 SGHNT and CDR2 YYREEE (reference sequence). The CDR3 contains 13 residues. V was clipped by 10 bases and J by 0 bases, with 10 bases between them. The CDR3 nucleotides read TGTGCCTGGCAGGGAACGAACACCGGGGAGCTGTTTTTT. It yields the protein CAWQGTNTGELFF.